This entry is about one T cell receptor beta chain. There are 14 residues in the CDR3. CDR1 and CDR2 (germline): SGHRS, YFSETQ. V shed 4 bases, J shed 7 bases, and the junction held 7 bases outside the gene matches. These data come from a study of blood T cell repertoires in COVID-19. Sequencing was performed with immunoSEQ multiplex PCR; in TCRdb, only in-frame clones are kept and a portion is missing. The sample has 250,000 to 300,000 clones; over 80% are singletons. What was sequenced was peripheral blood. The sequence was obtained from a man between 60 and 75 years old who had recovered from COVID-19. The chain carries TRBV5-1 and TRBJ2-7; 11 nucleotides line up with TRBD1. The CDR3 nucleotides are TGCGCCAGCAGCACCGGACAGGGGGCGGGAGAGCAGTACTTC. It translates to CASSTGQGAGEQYF.